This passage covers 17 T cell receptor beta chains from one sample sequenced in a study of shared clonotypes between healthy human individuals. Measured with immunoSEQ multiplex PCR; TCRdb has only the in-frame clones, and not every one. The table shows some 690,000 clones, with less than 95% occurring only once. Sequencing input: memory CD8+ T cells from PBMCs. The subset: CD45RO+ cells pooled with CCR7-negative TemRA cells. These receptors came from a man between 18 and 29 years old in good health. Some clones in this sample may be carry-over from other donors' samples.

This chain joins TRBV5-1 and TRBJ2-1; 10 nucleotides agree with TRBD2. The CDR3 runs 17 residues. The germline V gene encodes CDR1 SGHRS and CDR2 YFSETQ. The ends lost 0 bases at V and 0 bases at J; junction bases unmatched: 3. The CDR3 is CASSLASSGSSYNEQFF. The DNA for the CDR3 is TGCGCCAGCAGCTTGGCGTCTAGCGGGAGCTCCTACAATGAGCAGTTCTTC.

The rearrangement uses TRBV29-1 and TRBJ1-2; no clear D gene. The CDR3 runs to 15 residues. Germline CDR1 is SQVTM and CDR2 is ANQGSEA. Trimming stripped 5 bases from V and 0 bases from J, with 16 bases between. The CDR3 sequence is CSVLRADIANYGYTF. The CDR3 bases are TGCAGCGTTCTTCGGGCTGATATAGCTAACTATGGCTACACCTTC.

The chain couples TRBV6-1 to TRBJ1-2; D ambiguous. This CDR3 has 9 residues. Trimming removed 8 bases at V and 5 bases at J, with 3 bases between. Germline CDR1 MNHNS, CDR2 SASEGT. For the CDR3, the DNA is TGTGCCAGCGGGTATGGCTACACCTTC. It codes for CASGYGYTF.

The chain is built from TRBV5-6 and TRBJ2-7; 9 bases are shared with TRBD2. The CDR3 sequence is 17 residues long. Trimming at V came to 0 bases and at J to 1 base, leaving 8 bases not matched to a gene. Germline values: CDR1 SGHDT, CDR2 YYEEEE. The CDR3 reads CASSLGLAGSLSYEQYF. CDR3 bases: TGTGCCAGCAGCTTGGGGCTAGCGGGATCCTTATCCTACGAGCAGTACTTC.

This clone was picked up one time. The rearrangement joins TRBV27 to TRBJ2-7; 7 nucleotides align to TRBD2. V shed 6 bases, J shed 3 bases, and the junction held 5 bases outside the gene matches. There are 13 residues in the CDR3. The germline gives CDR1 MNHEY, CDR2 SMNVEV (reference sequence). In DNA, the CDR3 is TGTGCCAGCAGCGGGGCGGGAGTCTACGAGCAGTACTTC. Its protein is CASSGAGVYEQYF.

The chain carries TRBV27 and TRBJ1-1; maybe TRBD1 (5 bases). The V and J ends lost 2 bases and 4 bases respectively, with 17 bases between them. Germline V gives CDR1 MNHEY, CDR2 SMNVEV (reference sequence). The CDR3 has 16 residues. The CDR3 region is CASSLAFRGPRTEAFF. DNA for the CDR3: TGTGCCAGCAGTTTAGCTTTTAGGGGCCCACGCACTGAAGCTTTCTTT.

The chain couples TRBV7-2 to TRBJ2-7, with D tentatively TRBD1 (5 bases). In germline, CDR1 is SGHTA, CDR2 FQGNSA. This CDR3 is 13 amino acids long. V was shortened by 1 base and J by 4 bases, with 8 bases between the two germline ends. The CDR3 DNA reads TGTGCCAGCAGCTTAGGCTACAGGTACGAGCAGTACTTC. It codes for CASSLGYRYEQYF.

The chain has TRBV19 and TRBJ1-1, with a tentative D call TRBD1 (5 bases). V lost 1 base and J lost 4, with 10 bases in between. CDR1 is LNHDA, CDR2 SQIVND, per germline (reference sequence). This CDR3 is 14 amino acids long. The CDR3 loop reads CASSIVGLGTEAFF. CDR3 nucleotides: TGTGCCAGTAGTATAGTGGGGCTAGGCACTGAAGCTTTCTTT.

Here the CDR3 DNA reads TGCAGCGTACTGGACAGCCAAGAGACCCAGTACTTC. Its protein is CSVLDSQETQYF. J is TRBJ2-5 and V is TRBV29-1; the D gene is possibly TRBD1 (6 bases). Germline V gives CDR1 SQVTM, CDR2 ANQGSEA. The V end was cut by 6 bases, the J end by 1 base, with 9 bases between. CDR3 length equals 12 residues.

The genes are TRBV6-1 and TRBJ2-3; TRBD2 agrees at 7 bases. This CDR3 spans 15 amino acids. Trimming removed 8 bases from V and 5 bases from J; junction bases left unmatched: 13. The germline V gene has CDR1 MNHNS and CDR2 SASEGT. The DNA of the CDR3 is TGTGCCAGCGGCAAGGGGAGGGAGTGGGGAGATACGCAGTATTTT. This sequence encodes CASGKGREWGDTQYF.

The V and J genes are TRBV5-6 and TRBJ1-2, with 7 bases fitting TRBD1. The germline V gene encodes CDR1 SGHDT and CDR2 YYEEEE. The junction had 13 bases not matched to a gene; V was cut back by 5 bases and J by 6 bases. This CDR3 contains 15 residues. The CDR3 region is CASRILTGRRNGYTF. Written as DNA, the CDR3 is TGTGCCAGCAGGATTCTGACAGGGCGACGAAATGGCTACACCTTC. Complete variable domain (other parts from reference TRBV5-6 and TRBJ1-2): DAGVTQSPTHLIKTRGQQVTLRCSPKSGHDTVSWYQQALGQGPQFIFQYYEEEERQRGNFPDRFSGHQFPNYSSELNVNALLLGDSALYLCASRILTGRRNGYTFGSGTRLTVV.

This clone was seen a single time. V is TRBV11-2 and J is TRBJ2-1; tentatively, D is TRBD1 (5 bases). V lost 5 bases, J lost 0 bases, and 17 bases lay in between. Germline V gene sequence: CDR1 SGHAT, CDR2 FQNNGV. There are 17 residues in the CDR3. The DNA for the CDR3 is TGTGCCAGCAGCCCCGGACATCTAAGTAGCTCCTACAATGAGCAGTTCTTC. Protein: CASSPGHLSSSYNEQFF. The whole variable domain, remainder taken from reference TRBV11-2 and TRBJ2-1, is EAGVAQSPRYKIIEKRQSVAFWCNPISGHATLYWYQQILGQGPKLLIQFQNNGVVDDSQLPKDRFSAERLKGVDSTLKIQPAKLEDSAVYLCASSPGHLSSSYNEQFFGPGTRLTVL.

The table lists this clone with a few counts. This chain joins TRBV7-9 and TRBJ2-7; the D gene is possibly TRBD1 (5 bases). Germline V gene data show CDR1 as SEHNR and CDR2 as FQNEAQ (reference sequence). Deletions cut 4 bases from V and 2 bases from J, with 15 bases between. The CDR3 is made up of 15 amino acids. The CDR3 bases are TGTGCCAGCAGCTCCCCGGCCCAGGGCGCCTACGAGCAGTACTTC. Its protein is CASSSPAQGAYEQYF.

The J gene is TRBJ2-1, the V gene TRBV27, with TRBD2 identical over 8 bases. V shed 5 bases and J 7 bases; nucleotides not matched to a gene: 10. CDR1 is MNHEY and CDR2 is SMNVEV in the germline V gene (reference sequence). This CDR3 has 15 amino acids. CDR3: CASSQSGRFRNEQFF. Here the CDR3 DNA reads TGTGCCAGCAGTCAGAGCGGGAGATTCAGGAATGAGCAGTTCTTC.

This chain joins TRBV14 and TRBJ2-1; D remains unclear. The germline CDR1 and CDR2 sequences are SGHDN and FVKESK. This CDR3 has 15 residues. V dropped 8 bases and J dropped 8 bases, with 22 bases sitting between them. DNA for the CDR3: TGTGCCAGCGGCCCAGCCAGGTCGATACTCTATGAGCAGTTCTTC. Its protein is CASGPARSILYEQFF.

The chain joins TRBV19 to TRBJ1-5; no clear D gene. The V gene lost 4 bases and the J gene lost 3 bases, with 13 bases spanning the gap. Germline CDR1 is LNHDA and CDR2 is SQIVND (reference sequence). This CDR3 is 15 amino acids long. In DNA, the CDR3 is TGTGCCAGTAGTAGAGGGCAGTGGGTCAATCAGCCCCAGCATTTT. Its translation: CASSRGQWVNQPQHF.

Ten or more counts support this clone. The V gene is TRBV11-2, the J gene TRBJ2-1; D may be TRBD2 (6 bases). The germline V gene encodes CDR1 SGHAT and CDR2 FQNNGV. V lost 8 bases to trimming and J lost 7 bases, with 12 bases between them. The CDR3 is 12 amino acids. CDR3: CASSGLENEQFF. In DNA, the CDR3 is TGTGCCAGCTCGGGACTGGAGAATGAGCAGTTCTTC.